This TCR beta chain was captured in a study of T cell changes during pregnancy in multiple sclerosis. The table came from immunoSEQ multiplex PCR; TCRdb's copy has only in-frame clones and leaves some out. In the table there are around 75,000 clones, around nine tenths of which are singletons. This CDR3 has 16 amino acids. J gave up 4 bases and V 2 bases, and 9 bases lay outside the gene matches. From germline, CDR1 is SGHRS and CDR2 YFSETQ. Sequencing was performed on CD4+ T cells from peripheral blood mononuclear cells, taken in the third trimester of pregnancy. The sequence came from a female donor in good health, enrolled as a control in a pregnancy study. J is TRBJ1-1 and V is TRBV5-1; 9 positions agree with TRBD1. CDR3 in DNA: TGCGCCAGCAGCTTCGGAAGGGACAGGGTGTCCACTGAAGCTTTCTTT. Translating it yields CASSFGRDRVSTEAFF. Looking up the rest from reference TRBV5-1 and TRBJ1-1 gives the full variable domain: KAGVTQTPRYLIKTRGQQVTLSCSPISGHRSVSWYQQTPGQGLQFLFEYFSETQRNKGNFPGRFSGRQFSNSRSEMNVSTLELGDSALYLCASSFGRDRVSTEAFFGQGTRLTVV.